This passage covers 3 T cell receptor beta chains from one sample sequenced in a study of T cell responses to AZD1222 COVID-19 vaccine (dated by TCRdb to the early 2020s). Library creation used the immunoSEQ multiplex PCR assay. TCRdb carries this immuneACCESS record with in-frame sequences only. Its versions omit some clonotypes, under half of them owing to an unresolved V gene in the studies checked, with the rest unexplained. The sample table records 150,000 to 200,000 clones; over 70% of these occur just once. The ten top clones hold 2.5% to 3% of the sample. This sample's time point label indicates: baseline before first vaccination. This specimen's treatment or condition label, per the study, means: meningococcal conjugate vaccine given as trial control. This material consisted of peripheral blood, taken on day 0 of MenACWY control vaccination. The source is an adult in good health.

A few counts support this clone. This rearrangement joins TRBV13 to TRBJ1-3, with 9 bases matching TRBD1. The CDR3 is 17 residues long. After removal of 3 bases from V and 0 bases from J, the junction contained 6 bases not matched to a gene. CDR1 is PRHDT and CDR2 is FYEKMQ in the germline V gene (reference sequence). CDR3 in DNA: TGTGCCAGCAGCTTGGGAGGGACAGGGAGCTCTGGAAACACCATATATTTT. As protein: CASSLGGTGSSGNTIYF. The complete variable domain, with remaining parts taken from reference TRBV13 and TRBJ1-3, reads AAGVIQSPRHLIKEKRETATLKCYPIPRHDTVYWYQQGPGQDPQFLISFYEKMQSDKGSIPDRFSAQQFSDYHSELNMSSLELGDSALYFCASSLGGTGSSGNTIYFGEGSWLTVV.

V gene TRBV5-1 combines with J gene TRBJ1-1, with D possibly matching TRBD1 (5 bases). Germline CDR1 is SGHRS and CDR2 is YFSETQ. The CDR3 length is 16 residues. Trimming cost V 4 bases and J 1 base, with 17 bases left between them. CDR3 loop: CASSPSAGHTNTEAFF. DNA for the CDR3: TGCGCCAGCAGCCCAAGCGCGGGGCACACGAACACTGAAGCTTTCTTT.

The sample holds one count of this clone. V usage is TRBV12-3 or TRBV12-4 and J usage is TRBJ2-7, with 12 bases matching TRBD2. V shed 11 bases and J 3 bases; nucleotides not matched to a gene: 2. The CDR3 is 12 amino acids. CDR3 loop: CALTSGSYEQYF. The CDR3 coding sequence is TGTGCCTTGACTAGCGGGAGCTACGAGCAGTACTTC.